Given below is one T cell receptor beta chain in context. The antigen is not known. These data are taken from a study of shared clonotypes between healthy human individuals. Whole-study findings and limits: The study found roughly 5% of naive CD4 clonotypes shared across a few donors. Compared with memory subsets, naive subsets generally had larger estimated richness.

Several immunoSEQ plates received, in even portions, the genomic DNA of each subset. Replicate PCRs from sorted subsets contained around 190 ng DNA, which is tens of thousands of T cell genomes. Data came from immunoSEQ multiplex PCR; TCRdb stores just in-frame clones and leaves some out. The sample lists about 1.5 million clones, 96% occurring once. This TCR derives from a man under 40 in good health. The sequenced material came from naive CD4+ T cells sorted from blood. Subset specified: CD45RA+ positively selected.

The CDR3 DNA sequence: TGTGCCAGCAGCTTAAGTGGCAGGGGGCCGGGGGAAAAACTGTTTTTT. Its protein product is CASSLSGRGPGEKLFF. This chain joins TRBV7-9 and TRBJ1-4; 8 bases map to TRBD1. V shed 2 bases, J shed 8 bases, and the junction held 10 bases outside the gene matches. Germline-derived CDR1 and CDR2 are SEHNR and FQNEAQ (reference sequence). CDR3 size: 16 residues.